The T cell receptor (beta chain) described here comes from a study of blood T cell repertoires in COVID-19. Whole-study context: PBMCs, B-cell-depleted T cells, or T cells provided the cDNA or gDNA that made up the material.

Each participant's cohort was designated according to participant-reported clinical history. As processed by the authors: Reference gene primer amplification yielded estimated nucleated cell counts. Libraries were prepared by immunoSEQ multiplex PCR; TCRdb keeps only in-frame clonotypes and omits some of them. That table furnishes V, J and clone size, whereas the DNA furnished D and trimming. The sample has under 300,000 clones, 70% to 90% seen once. V shed 2 bases and J 6 bases; nucleotides not matched to a gene: 8. Germline CDR1 ENHRY, CDR2 SYGVKD. CDR3 length equals 16 residues. The chain couples TRBV10-3 to TRBJ2-7; TRBD1 matches 12 bases. Input material: PBMCs or T cells enriched from blood (not recorded which). The origin of this receptor is a young man who had recovered from COVID-19. CDR3 nucleotide sequence: TGTGCCATCAGTGAGAAGGGGACAGGGGGCAGGGGCGAGCAGTACTTC. Residues: CAISEKGTGGRGEQYF.